The clone carrying this T cell receptor (beta chain) was seen once. Its specificity is unknown. This sample also contains other DNA sequences that code for the same CDR3. This specimen belongs to a study of cytomegalovirus exposure and HLA in healthy donors. Overall study findings and caveats: Later on, an analysis tied 15,000 to 20,000 TCR beta sequences to HLA alleles at 0.05 false discovery rate.

Trimming took off 0 bases at V and 4 bases at J, with 3 bases between the two ends. Germline values: CDR1 SGDLS, CDR2 YYNGEE. The CDR3 totals 12 residues. The primer mix had 60 Vbeta and 13 Jbeta primers. Clones were read by immunoSEQ multiplex PCR, and TCRdb kept only the in-frame ones, dropping some. This sample has 150,000 to 200,000 clones, with 84% found just once. Sequencing was carried out using PBMCs. This receptor was obtained from a man younger than 35 in good health and CMV-seronegative. The chain couples TRBV9 to TRBJ2-3; D not resolved. CDR3 nucleotides: TGTGCCAGCAGCGTAGCTGCAGATACGCAGTATTTT. Its translation: CASSVAADTQYF.